A selection of T cell receptor beta chains follows, all from one sample in a study of cytomegalovirus exposure and HLA in healthy donors. Method: immunoSEQ multiplex PCR; TCRdb's copy keeps in-frame clones and lacks some. The table shows about 77,000 clones, with about 80% occurring only once. The sample taken for sequencing was PBMCs. These receptors were obtained from a middle-aged man in good health and CMV-seronegative. Each CDR3 is given with its conserved first and last residue. The D gene is left open where the match is weak. Expanded clones are given a class, and other clones once, few, many or no size at all.

d_call,j_call,clone_size,v_call,cdr3_nt,cdr3_aa
TRBD1,TRBJ1-5,NA,TRBV7-8,TGTGCCAGCAGCTTAGAAGGGGGCGGGAGCAATCAGCCCCAGCATTTT,CASSLEGGGSNQPQHF
NA,TRBJ1-1,few,TRBV7-8,TGTGCCAGCCTCAAAGGGGGTACGGTCACTGAAGCTTTCTTT,CASLKGGTVTEAFF
TRBD1,TRBJ1-4,NA,TRBV5-4,TGTGCCAGCAGCAACACAGGGGAGACTAATGAAAAACTGTTTTTT,CASSNTGETNEKLFF
TRBD1,TRBJ1-2,NA,TRBV4-2,TGTGCCAGCAGCCACCTGACAGGGAGCGGCTACACCTTC,CASSHLTGSGYTF
NA,TRBJ2-7,NA,TRBV7-2,TGTGCCAGCAGCTTACTAGCGAAAAGCTCCTACGAGCAGTACTTC,CASSLLAKSSYEQYF
NA,TRBJ1-6,NA,TRBV6-1,TGTGCCAGCAGTGAAGGTCTAAATCCACCCCTCCACTTT,CASSEGLNPPLHF
NA,TRBJ1-6,NA,TRBV10-3,TGTGCCATCAGTGAGTCGGTTAACCCAGGAATCGCTTCACCCCTCCACTTT,CAISESVNPGIASPLHF
TRBD1,TRBJ1-1,NA,TRBV7-6,TGTGCCAGCAGCTCCAAAATCCCAGGACAGGGCACTGAAGCTTTCTTT,CASSSKIPGQGTEAFF
NA,TRBJ1-6,NA,TRBV6-5,TGTGCCAGCAGTTACTCGGGACTCTCTAGGCTGCCCCTCCACTTT,CASSYSGLSRLPLHF
NA,TRBJ2-2,few,TRBV5-1,TGCGCCAGCAGCGGGGACACGTTCACCGGGGAGCTGTTTTTT,CASSGDTFTGELFF
NA,TRBJ1-3,NA,TRBV7-8,TGTGCCAGCAGTCTCGCCCCCGAGGGTCCCATATATTTT,CASSLAPEGPIYF
NA,TRBJ1-5,NA,TRBV5-1,TGCGCCAGCAGCCCCAGGGGTGGCAATCAGCCCCAGCATTTT,CASSPRGGNQPQHF
NA,TRBJ1-3,few,TRBV4-3,TGCGCCAGCAGCCAAGATTTATACAGCGGCTCTGGAAACACCATATATTTT,CASSQDLYSGSGNTIYF
NA,TRBJ1-5,few,TRBV2,TGTGCCAGCAGGTTGGACATCAGCCAGCCCCAGCATTTT,CASRLDISQPQHF
TRBD1,TRBJ1-2,NA,TRBV27,TGTGCCCACAAAACCGGGACAGGGGGCGCGGGTGGCTACACCTTC,CAHKTGTGGAGGYTF
NA,TRBJ2-1,NA,TRBV5-1,TGCGCCAGCAGCTTGATGGTAGCACGGAATGAGCAGTTCTTC,CASSLMVARNEQFF
TRBD1,TRBJ1-1,NA,TRBV7-3,TGTGCCAGCAGCTCGGGACAGGAGGCTTTCTTT,CASSSGQEAFF
NA,TRBJ2-1,NA,TRBV10-3,TGTGCCATCAAAACGGGCGGGCAGAGCTCCTACAATGAGCAGTTCTTC,CAIKTGGQSSYNEQFF
TRBD1,TRBJ1-6,NA,TRBV19,TGTGCCAGTAGTCCAACGACAGGGATCGTACCACCCCTCCACTTT,CASSPTTGIVPPLHF
NA,TRBJ2-7,few,TRBV7-9,TGTGCCAGCGGATATCAGGGGGGCTACGAGCAGTACTTC,CASGYQGGYEQYF
NA,TRBJ2-5,NA,TRBV5-1,TGCGCCAGCCACGGGACTCCCGGGCAAGAGACCCAGTACTTC,CASHGTPGQETQYF
TRBD2,TRBJ2-7,once,TRBV7-3,TGTGCCAGCAGCTTACGGGGTAGCGGGACCGAGCAGTACTTC,CASSLRGSGTEQYF
NA,TRBJ1-2,NA,TRBV4-3,TGCGCCAGCAGCCAAGGTCGGGGAGGCTCCTATGGCTACACCTTC,CASSQGRGGSYGYTF
TRBD2,TRBJ2-5,NA,TRBV7-8,TGTGCCAGCAGCTTAACTAGCGGGGGCCGACAAGAGACCCAGTACTTC,CASSLTSGGRQETQYF
NA,TRBJ1-6,NA,TRBV30,TGTGCCTGGAGTGCCCAAATCACAGGAGCACCTTATAATTCACCCCTCCACTTT,CAWSAQITGAPYNSPLHF
NA,TRBJ2-5,NA,TRBV20-1,TGCAGTGCTAGTGCGGAGACCCAGTACTTC,CSASAETQYF
NA,TRBJ2-1,NA,TRBV12-5,TGTGCTAGTGGTCCCCCCGGGGATTATGAGCAGTTCTTC,CASGPPGDYEQFF
TRBD1,TRBJ2-6,NA,TRBV28,TGTGCCAGCATTGGGGGACAGGCGAGAACTGGGGCCAACGTCCTGACTTTC,CASIGGQARTGANVLTF
NA,TRBJ2-2,NA,TRBV11-3,TGTGCCAGCAGCTCTCGGACCGGGGAGCTGTTTTTT,CASSSRTGELFF
TRBD1,TRBJ1-2,NA,TRBV5-1,TGCGCCAGCAGCCCGGGACAGGGGGTAAAGTACTATGGCTACACCTTC,CASSPGQGVKYYGYTF
NA,TRBJ1-3,NA,TRBV7-9,TGTGCCAGCAGCTTACTGTTGACAGTTGCTAGCTCTGGAAACACCATATATTTT,CASSLLLTVASSGNTIYF
TRBD1,TRBJ1-6,once,TRBV5-4,TGTGCCAGCAGACCCGGGACAGGGGTTTCACCCCTCCACTTT,CASRPGTGVSPLHF
NA,TRBJ2-1,NA,TRBV5-4,TGTGCCAGCAGCTTGGAGGGGGGGGGTTCCTACAATGAGCAGTTCTTC,CASSLEGGGSYNEQFF
NA,TRBJ1-2,NA,TRBV7-3,TGTGCCAGCAGCTTCGCGGTGGGGGCGAACTATGGCTACACCTTC,CASSFAVGANYGYTF
TRBD1,TRBJ2-2,NA,TRBV6-1,TGTGCCAGTACGGGACAGAAACTAACCGGGGAGCTGTTTTTT,CASTGQKLTGELFF
NA,TRBJ1-1,NA,TRBV5-1,TGCGCCAGCAGCCACATTGACAGAAACACTGAAGCTTTCTTT,CASSHIDRNTEAFF
TRBD1,TRBJ2-2,NA,TRBV12-5,TGTGCTAGTGGTTTCGGGACAGGGGCCACCGGGGAGCTGTTTTTT,CASGFGTGATGELFF
NA,TRBJ1-1,NA,TRBV9,TGTGCCAGCAGCGTAGGGCCCACAGTGAACACTGAAGCTTTCTTT,CASSVGPTVNTEAFF
NA,TRBJ1-3,few,TRBV5-5,TGTGCCAGCAGCTTGAACAGGGCTGGAAACACCATATATTTT,CASSLNRAGNTIYF
TRBD1,TRBJ1-1,NA,TRBV9,TGTGCCAGCAGCGCCGAAGCCCAGGGGGCGCGAGGAAACACTGAAGCTTTCTTT,CASSAEAQGARGNTEAFF
NA,TRBJ1-1,NA,TRBV27,TGTGCCAGCAGTTATTGGGGGGGGGTGTATTTTGGCACTGAAGCTTTCTTT,CASSYWGGVYFGTEAFF
TRBD2,TRBJ2-3,NA,TRBV10-3,TGTGCCACCGCACCGGGACTAGCCGCGGGAGATACGCAGTATTTT,CATAPGLAAGDTQYF
NA,TRBJ2-7,NA,TRBV11-2,TGTGCCAGCAGCTCACAGGGGAGGGAGCAGTACTTC,CASSSQGREQYF
NA,TRBJ1-5,once,TRBV15,TGTGCCACCAGCAGAGGAGGAAGTATGGGGCAATATAGCAATCAGCCCCAGCATTTT,CATSRGGSMGQYSNQPQHF
NA,TRBJ1-2,NA,TRBV4-1,TGCGCCAGCAGCCATCAGGCCAAGGGGTATGGCTACACCTTC,CASSHQAKGYGYTF
NA,TRBJ2-1,NA,TRBV15,TGTGCCACCAGCAGAGAGGGGGCAGGGTCGAGCTCCTACAATGAGCAGTTCTTC,CATSREGAGSSSYNEQFF
TRBD1,TRBJ1-1,once,TRBV5-1,TGCGCCCGCAGCCTCCGGGCCCAGGGGGGGAACACTGAAGCTTTCTTT,CARSLRAQGGNTEAFF